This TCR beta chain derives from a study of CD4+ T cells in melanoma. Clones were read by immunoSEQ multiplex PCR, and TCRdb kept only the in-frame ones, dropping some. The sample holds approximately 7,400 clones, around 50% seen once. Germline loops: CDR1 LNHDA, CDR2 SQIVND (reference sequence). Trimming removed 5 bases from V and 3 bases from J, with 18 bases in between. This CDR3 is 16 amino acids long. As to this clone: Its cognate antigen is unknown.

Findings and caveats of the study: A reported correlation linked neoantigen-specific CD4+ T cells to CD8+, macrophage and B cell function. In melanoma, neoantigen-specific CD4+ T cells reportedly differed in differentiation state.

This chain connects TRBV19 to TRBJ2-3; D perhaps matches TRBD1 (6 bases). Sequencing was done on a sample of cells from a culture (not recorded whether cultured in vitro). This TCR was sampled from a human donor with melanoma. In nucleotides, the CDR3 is TGTGCCAGTAGTCGAGCAAGACAGGCCACGACAGATACGCAGTATTTT. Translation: CASSRARQATTDTQYF.